This TCR beta chain was sequenced for a study of multiple sclerosis patients with progressive multifocal leukoencephalopathy. Study-wide results and caveats: Less diverse TRB repertoires were suggested in most PML patients.

About this clone itself: What it binds is unknown.

Sequencing was performed with immunoSEQ multiplex PCR; in TCRdb, only in-frame clones are kept and a portion is missing. The sample has 26,000 or so clones, approximately 90% seen once. Described time point: 12 to 13 months of natalizumab therapy. Prior interferon beta treatment was universal, and the PML patients were all female. V lost 3 bases and J lost 2; bases outside the gene matches: 4. This CDR3 contains 16 residues. The germline CDR1 and CDR2 sequences are MNHEY and SMNVEV (reference sequence). The sequencing used PBMCs, collected from a patient treated with natalizumab. This receptor was taken from a man younger than 45 with multiple sclerosis. This sequence joins TRBV27 and TRBJ2-6; 7 nucleotides line up with TRBD1. The CDR3 loop is CASSLSTGAGANVLTF. The CDR3 nucleotides read TGTGCCAGCAGTTTGAGCACAGGGGCTGGGGCCAACGTCCTGACTTTC.